The 10 T cell receptor beta chains presented below share a single source sample, sequenced in a study of human T cells and chemical hapten exposure (dated by TCRdb to the early 2020s). The label giving this sample's time point can be read as: pre-sensitization, week 0. The treatment or condition label, as the study defines it: therapeutic diphenylcyclopropenone sensitization with weekly scalp DPC. Library preparation employed RACE. The instrument was a NextSeq 500. TCRdb trimmed public reads at Q25 via fastp, called clones via MiXCR and kept in-frame beta chains. Identical CDR3 protein sequences are pooled into one entry, listed with their most common genes and DNA. Recorded for this sample are some 360,000 distinct CDR3 sequences; roughly 5.3% of them occurred a single time. Together, the top ten hold just over 2.5% of the sample. This specimen consisted of whole blood, obtained in connection with sensitization to the hapten diphenylcyclopropenone (DPC). All receptors come from a woman between 45 and 65 years old with alopecia areata. Some clones in this sample may be carry-over from other donors' samples.

CDR3 sequence (DNA): TGTGCCAGCAGATCTCGTGGAGGGAATGGAAGAGACACTGAAGCTTTCTTT. It codes for CASRSRGGNGRDTEAFF. The chain recombines TRBV3-1 with TRBJ1-1; the D is unclear. Germline assignment: CDR1 LGHDT and CDR2 YNNKEL (reference sequence). The length of the CDR3 is 17 residues. Trimming removed 6 bases at V and 3 bases at J, with 23 bases between.

This clonotype was detected only a few times. The CDR3 sequence: CASSGRDSQETQYF. The CDR3 nucleotides read TGTGCCAGCAGCGGACGGGACTCCCAAGAGACCCAGTACTTC. The rearrangement uses TRBV9 and TRBJ2-5; tentatively, D is TRBD2 (6 bases). CDR1 is SGDLS and CDR2 is YYNGEE in the germline V gene. Trimming left V 3 bases short and J 1 base short, with 10 bases between. This CDR3 comprises 14 residues.

This clonotype was counted a few times. V is TRBV7-2 and J is TRBJ2-3; D is undetermined. The CDR3 runs 13 residues. Deletions cut 6 bases from V and 5 bases from J, with 12 bases between. Germline V gene data show CDR1 as SGHTA and CDR2 as FQGNSA. CDR3 DNA: TGTGCCAGCAGAAAGGCCAGATTAGATACGCAGTATTTT. This encodes CASRKARLDTQYF. Complete variable domain (other parts from reference TRBV7-2 and TRBJ2-3): GAGVSQSPSNKVTEKGKDVELRCDPISGHTALYWYRQSLGQGLEFLIYFQGNSAPDKSGLPSDRFSAERTGGSVSTLTIQRTQQEDSAVYLCASRKARLDTQYFGPGTRLTVL.

The rearrangement uses TRBV20-1 and TRBJ1-3; D remains unclear. This CDR3 comprises 11 residues. Germline V gives CDR1 DFQATT, CDR2 SNEGSKA (reference sequence). Here the CDR3 DNA reads TGCAGAAACATCCCTGGAAACACCATATATTTT. It translates to CRNIPGNTIYF.

This clonotype was counted between two and nine times. The chain employs TRBV2 and TRBJ2-1; 14 bases map to TRBD2. Germline V gene sequence: CDR1 SNHLY, CDR2 FYNNEI. The V and J ends lost 5 bases and 5 bases, in that order; junction bases with no gene match: 8. The CDR3 is 17 residues long. CDR3 bases: TGTGCCAGCAGTCAATACGGGACTAGCGGGAGAAACAATGAGCAGTTCTTC. Its protein is CASSQYGTSGRNNEQFF.

This clonotype was counted at least ten times. The CDR3 reads CSVEWQNTEAFF. CDR3 DNA: TGCAGCGTTGAGTGGCAGAACACTGAAGCTTTCTTT. The chain employs TRBV29-1 and TRBJ1-1; D remains ambiguous. The CDR3 runs 12 residues. Germline lookup yields CDR1 SQVTM and CDR2 ANQGSEA. V dropped 3 bases and J dropped 1 base, with 6 bases sitting between them.

This clonotype was recorded a few times. The chain recombines TRBV12-3 or TRBV12-4 with TRBJ1-1; the match to TRBD1 covers 7 bases. The J segment lost 0 bases and the V segment lost 3 bases, leaving 16 bases of the junction unmatched. The CDR3 loop spans 19 amino acids. In nucleotides, the CDR3 is TGTGCCAGCAGTTTGGGACAGATGAAGGAATTAAAAATGAACACTGAAGCTTTCTTT. Its protein product is CASSLGQMKELKMNTEAFF.

The chain has TRBV6-6 and TRBJ2-7, with TRBD1 identical over 7 bases. Germline CDR1 and CDR2: MNHNY and SVGAGI (reference sequence). Trimming took 4 bases from V and 3 from J; bases not matched to a gene: 3. The CDR3 loop spans 13 amino acids. The CDR3 loop is CASSSDRDYEQYF. The CDR3 DNA sequence: TGTGCCAGCAGTTCAGACAGGGACTACGAGCAGTACTTC.

V gene TRBV7-9 combines with J gene TRBJ2-3; possibly TRBD1 for D (5 bases). This CDR3 is 11 amino acids long. Germline V CDR1 and CDR2: SEHNR, FQNEAQ (reference sequence). Between the trimmed V and J ends, which lost 7 bases and 6 bases, there was a span of 8 bases. CDR3 in amino acids: CASNPGDTQYF. For the CDR3, the DNA is TGTGCCAGCAACCCAGGGGATACGCAGTATTTT.

This clonotype was counted many times. The rearrangement uses TRBV6-5 and TRBJ1-5; D is ambiguous. There are 12 residues in the CDR3. Trimming left V 6 bases short and J 8 bases short, with 11 bases between. Germline V gene data show CDR1 as MNHEY and CDR2 as SVGAGI. The CDR3, as DNA: TGTGCCAGCAGCCCAACGCGGGAGCCCCAGCATTTT. This gives the protein CASSPTREPQHF.